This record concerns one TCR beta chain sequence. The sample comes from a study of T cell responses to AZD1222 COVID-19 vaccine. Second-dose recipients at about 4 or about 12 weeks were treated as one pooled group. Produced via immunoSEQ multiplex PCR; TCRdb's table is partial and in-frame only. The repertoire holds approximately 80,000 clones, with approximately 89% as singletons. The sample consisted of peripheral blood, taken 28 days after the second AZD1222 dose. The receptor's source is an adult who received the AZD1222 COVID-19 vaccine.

CDR3 loop: CASSLTVWVEEGTQYF. The CDR3 coding sequence is TGTGCCAGCAGTTTAACAGTTTGGGTCGAGGAAGGGACCCAGTACTTC. This chain links TRBV28 with TRBJ2-5; D not resolved. The CDR3 length is 16 residues. Germline CDR1 is MDHEN and CDR2 is SYDVKM. V was trimmed by 2 bases and J by 7 bases, leaving 20 bases between them.